What follows is one T cell receptor (beta chain) and its context. This record comes from a study of blood T cell repertoires in COVID-19. Study-level background: Italy, Spain and the United States were the sources of the convalescent and acute COVID-19 samples. The cDNA or gDNA used as material had been derived from T cells, B-cell-depleted T cells, or PBMCs.

There are 16 residues in the CDR3. Germline CDR1 and CDR2: SGHNT and YYREEE (reference sequence). V was pared by 0 bases and J by 1 base, with 4 bases of the junction left unmatched. Per the study methods: How many nucleated cells were present was estimated from reference gene primer amplification. This table comes from immunoSEQ multiplex PCR, and its TCRdb copy is limited to in-frame clones, with some not included. That table is the source of V, J and clone size, and D and trimming were worked out from the DNA. This table holds about 230,000 clones, around 78% found once. The chain recombines TRBV5-4 with TRBJ2-3; TRBD1 agrees at 8 bases. The sample taken for sequencing was peripheral blood. The TCR sequence derives from a woman between 70 and 85 years old with active or convalescent COVID-19. CDR3 in amino acids: CASSLGDRGRTDTQYF. In DNA form, the CDR3 reads TGTGCCAGCAGCTTGGGTGACAGGGGACGCACAGATACGCAGTATTTT.